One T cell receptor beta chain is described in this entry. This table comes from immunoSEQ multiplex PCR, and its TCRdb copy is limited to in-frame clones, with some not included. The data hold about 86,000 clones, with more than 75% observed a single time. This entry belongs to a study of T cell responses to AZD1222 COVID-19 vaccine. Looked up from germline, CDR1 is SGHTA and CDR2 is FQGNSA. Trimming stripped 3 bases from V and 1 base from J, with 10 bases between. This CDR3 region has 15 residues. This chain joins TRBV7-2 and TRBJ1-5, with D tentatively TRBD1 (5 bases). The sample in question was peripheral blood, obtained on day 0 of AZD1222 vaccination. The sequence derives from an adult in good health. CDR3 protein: CASSFEGSSNQPQHF. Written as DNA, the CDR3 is TGTGCCAGCAGCTTCGAGGGGAGCAGCAATCAGCCCCAGCATTTT. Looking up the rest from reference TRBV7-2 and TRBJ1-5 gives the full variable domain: GAGVSQSPSNKVTEKGKDVELRCDPISGHTALYWYRQSLGQGLEFLIYFQGNSAPDKSGLPSDRFSAERTGGSVSTLTIQRTQQEDSAVYLCASSFEGSSNQPQHFGDGTRLSIL.